This T cell receptor beta chain was documented in a study of CD8 T cells in ankylosing spondylitis. At least ten counts were recorded for this clonotype. As yet, its antigen is unknown. V was pared by 6 bases and J by 0 bases, with 13 bases between. The germline CDR1 and CDR2 sequences are SGHRS and YFSETQ. The CDR3 is 16 residues long. TCRdb re-analysed the 5' RACE reads in MiXCR, keeping a single row per CDR3 protein. The repertoire holds about 510,000 distinct CDR3 sequences, with roughly 5.2% as singletons. Overall study results and limits: One TCR beta motif, made up of several highly homologous variants, appeared characteristic of ankylosing spondylitis blood. The clones that were linked to disease were reported to be significantly enriched in matched synovial fluid samples from ankylosing spondylitis patients.

This receptor was obtained from a male donor with ankylosing spondylitis. The source material was blood, either unsorted or a sorted T cell fraction (not recorded which). The rearrangement uses TRBV5-1 and TRBJ2-6, with a tentative D call TRBD2 (5 bases). The CDR3 sequence is CASKEDRFSGANVLTF. CDR3 nucleotides: TGCGCCAGCAAGGAGGACCGGTTCTCTGGGGCCAACGTCCTGACTTTC.